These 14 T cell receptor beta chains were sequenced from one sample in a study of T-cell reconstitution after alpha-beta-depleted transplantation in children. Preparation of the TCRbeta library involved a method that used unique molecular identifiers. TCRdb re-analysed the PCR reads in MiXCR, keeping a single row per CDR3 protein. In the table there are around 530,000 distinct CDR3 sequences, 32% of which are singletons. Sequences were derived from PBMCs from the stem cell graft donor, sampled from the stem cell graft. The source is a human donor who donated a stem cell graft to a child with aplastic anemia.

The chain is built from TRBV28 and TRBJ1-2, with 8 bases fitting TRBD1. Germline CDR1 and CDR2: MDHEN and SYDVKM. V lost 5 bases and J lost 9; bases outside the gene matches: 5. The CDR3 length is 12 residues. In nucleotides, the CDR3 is TGTGCCAGCAGTCCAGGGGACAGGCGCTACACCTTC. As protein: CASSPGDRRYTF.

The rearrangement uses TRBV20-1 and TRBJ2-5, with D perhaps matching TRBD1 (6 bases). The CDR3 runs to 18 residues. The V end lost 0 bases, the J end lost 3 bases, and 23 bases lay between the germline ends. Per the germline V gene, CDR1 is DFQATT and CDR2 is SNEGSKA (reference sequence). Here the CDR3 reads CSARDVWGAGVLEETQYF. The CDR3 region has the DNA TGCAGTGCTAGAGATGTGTGGGGAGCAGGGGTCTTGGAAGAGACCCAGTACTTC.

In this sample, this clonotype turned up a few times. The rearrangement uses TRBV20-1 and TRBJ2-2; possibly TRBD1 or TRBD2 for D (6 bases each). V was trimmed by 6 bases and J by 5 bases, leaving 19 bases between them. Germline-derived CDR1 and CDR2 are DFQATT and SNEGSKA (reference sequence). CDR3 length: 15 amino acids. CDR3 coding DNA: TGCAGTGCCAGAATACAGGGACTGGGGACCGGGGAGCTGTTTTTT. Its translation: CSARIQGLGTGELFF.

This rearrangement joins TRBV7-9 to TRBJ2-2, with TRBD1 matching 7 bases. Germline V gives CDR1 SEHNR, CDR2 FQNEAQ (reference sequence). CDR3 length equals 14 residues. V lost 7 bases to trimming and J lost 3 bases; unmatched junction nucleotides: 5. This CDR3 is CASMGQTYTGELFF. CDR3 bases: TGTGCCAGCATGGGACAGACCTACACCGGGGAGCTGTTTTTT.

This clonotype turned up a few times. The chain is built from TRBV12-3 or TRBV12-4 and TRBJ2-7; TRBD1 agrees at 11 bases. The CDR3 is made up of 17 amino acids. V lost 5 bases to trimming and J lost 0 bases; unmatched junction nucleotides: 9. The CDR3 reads CASSLSGTGGFSYEQYF. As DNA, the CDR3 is TGTGCCAGCAGTCTCTCCGGGACAGGGGGTTTCTCCTACGAGCAGTACTTC.

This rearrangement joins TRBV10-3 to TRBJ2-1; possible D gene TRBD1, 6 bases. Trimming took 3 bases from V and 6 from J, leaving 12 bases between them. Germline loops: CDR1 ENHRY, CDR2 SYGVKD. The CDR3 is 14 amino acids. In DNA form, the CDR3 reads TGTGCCATCAGTGACAGGGGATTGGGCAATGAGCAGTTCTTC. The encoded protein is CAISDRGLGNEQFF.

CDR3 sequence (DNA): TGTGCCAGCAGTTCCGGGGAGCGGGAGATTGAGACCCAGTACTTC. Protein: CASSSGEREIETQYF. The chain couples TRBV6-2 or TRBV6-3 to TRBJ2-5; the match to TRBD2 covers 8 bases. This CDR3 has 15 residues. Looked up from germline, CDR1 is MNHEY and CDR2 is SVGEGT. V shed 4 bases and J 5 bases; nucleotides not matched to a gene: 9.

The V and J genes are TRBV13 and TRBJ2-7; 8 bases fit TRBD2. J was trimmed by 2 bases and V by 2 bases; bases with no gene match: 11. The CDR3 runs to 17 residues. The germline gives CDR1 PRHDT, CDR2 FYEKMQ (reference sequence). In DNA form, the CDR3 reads TGTGCCAGCAGCTTAAATTTGGGGCTAGCGGGTGCCTACGAGCAGTACGTC. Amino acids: CASSLNLGLAGAYEQYV.

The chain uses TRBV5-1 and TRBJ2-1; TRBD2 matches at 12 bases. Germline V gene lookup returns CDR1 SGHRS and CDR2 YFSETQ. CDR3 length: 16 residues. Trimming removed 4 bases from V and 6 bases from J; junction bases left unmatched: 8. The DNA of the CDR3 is TGCGCCAGCAGCGGAGAGCTAGCGGGAGGGGGCAATGAGCAGTTCTTC. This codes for CASSGELAGGGNEQFF.

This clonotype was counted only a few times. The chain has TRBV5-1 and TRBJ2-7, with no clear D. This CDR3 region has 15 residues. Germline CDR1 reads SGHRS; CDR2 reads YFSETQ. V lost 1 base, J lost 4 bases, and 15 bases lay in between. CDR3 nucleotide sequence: TGCGCCAGCAGCTTGATTGTAGGCGCGAGATACGAGCAGTACTTC. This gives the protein CASSLIVGARYEQYF.

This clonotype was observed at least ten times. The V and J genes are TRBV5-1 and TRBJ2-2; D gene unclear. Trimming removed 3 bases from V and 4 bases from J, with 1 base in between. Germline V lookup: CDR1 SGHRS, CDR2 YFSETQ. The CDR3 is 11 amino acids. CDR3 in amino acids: CASSSTGELFF. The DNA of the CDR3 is TGCGCCAGCAGCTCCACCGGGGAGCTGTTTTTT.

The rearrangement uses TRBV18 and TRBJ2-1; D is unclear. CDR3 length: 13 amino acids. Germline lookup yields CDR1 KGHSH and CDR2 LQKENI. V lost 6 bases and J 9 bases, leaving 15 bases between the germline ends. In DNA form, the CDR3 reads TGTGCCAGCTCCCCATTCGGGTCCGGTGAGCAGTTCTTC. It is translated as CASSPFGSGEQFF.

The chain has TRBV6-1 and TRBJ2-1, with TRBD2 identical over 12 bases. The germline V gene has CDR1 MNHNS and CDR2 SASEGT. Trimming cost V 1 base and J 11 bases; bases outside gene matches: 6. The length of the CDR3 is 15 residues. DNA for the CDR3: TGTGCCAGCAGTGAAGTAGGACTAGCGGGACCTCAGCAGTTCTTC. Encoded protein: CASSEVGLAGPQQFF.

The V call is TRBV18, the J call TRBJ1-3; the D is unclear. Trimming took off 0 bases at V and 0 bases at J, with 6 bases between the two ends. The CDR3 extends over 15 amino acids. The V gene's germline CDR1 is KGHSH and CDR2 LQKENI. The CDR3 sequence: CASSPPTNSGNTIYF. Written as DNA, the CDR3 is TGTGCCAGCTCACCACCAACAAACTCTGGAAACACCATATATTTT.